This T cell receptor beta chain was sequenced for a study of early T cells in non-severe SARS-CoV-2 infection. TCRdb fed the 5' RACE reads into MiXCR, producing one record per CDR3 protein. The data show some 39,000 distinct CDR3 sequences, with 7% to 8% seen just once and around 7.9% held by the top ten. This clonotype was seen more than once but under ten times. Trimming left V 1 base short and J 0 bases short, with 8 bases between. This CDR3 comprises 15 residues. Germline V gives CDR1 SGHVS, CDR2 FNYEAQ. The V call is TRBV7-6, the J call TRBJ2-3; no definite D call. Sequencing was carried out using whole blood. This clonotype was obtained from an adult who was a healthcare worker with PCR-confirmed SARS-CoV-2 infection or an uninfected control (not recorded which). The CDR3 DNA follows: TGTGCCAGCAGCTTAGGTACGACTAGCACAGATACGCAGTATTTT. It codes for CASSLGTTSTDTQYF.